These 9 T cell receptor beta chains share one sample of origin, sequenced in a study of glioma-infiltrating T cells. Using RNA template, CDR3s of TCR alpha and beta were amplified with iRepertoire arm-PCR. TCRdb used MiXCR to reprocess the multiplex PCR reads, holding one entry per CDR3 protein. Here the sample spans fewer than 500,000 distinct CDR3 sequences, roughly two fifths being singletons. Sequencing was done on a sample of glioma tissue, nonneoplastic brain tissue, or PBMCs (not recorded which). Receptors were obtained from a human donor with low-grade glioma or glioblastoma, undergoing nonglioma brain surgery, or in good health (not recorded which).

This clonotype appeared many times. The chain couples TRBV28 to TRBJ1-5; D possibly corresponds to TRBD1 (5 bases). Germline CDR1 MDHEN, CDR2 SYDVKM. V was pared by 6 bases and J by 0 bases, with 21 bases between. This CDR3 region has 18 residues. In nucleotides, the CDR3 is TGTGCCAGCAGCCCTGTAATAAGCGGGGCGCATAGCAATCAGCCCCAGCATTTT. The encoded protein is CASSPVISGAHSNQPQHF. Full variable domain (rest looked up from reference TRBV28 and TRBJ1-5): DVKVTQSSRYLVKRTGEKVFLECVQDMDHENMFWYRQDPGLGLRLIYFSYDVKMKEKGDIPEGYSVSREKKERFSLILESASTNQTSMYLCASSPVISGAHSNQPQHFGDGTRLSIL.

CDR3 nucleotides: TGTGCCAGCAGTTTAGGGGGATTTCTTGAGACTCTGTACTTC. Translated, it gives CASSLGGFLETLYF. The chain recombines TRBV27 with TRBJ2-5; perhaps D is TRBD1 or TRBD2 (5 bases each). The CDR3 sequence is 14 residues long. Germline V lookup: CDR1 MNHEY, CDR2 SMNVEV (reference sequence). Trimming took off 2 bases at V and 13 bases at J, with 20 bases between the two ends.

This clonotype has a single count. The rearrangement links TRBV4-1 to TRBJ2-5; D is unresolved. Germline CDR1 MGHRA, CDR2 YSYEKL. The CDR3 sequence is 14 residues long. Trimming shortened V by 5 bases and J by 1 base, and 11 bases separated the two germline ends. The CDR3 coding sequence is TGCGCCAGCAGCTTATGGAACAGCCAAGAGACCCAGTACTTC. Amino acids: CASSLWNSQETQYF.

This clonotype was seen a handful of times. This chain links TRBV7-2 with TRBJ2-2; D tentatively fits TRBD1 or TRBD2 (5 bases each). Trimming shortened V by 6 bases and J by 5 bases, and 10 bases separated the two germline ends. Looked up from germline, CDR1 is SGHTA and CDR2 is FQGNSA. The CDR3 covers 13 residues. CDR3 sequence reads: CASSPGRTGELFF. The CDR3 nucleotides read TGTGCCAGCAGTCCGGGACGGACCGGGGAGCTGTTTTTT.

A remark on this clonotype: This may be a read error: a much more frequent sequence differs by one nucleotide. CDR3 region: CASSSNRIPAGELFF. In DNA form, the CDR3 reads TGTGCCAGCAGTTCTAACAGGATACCCGCCGGGGAGCTGTTTTTT. The chain carries TRBV6-1 and TRBJ2-2; the D gene is possibly TRBD1 (5 bases). Germline values: CDR1 MNHNS, CDR2 SASEGT. Trimming removed 5 bases at V and 6 bases at J, with 16 bases between. This CDR3 contains 15 residues.

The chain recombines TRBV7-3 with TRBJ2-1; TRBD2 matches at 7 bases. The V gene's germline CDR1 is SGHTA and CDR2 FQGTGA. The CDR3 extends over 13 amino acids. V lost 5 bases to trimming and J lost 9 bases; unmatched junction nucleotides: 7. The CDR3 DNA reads TGTGCCAGCAGCCTGACTAGCTTTGGTGAGCAGTTCTTC. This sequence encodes CASSLTSFGEQFF. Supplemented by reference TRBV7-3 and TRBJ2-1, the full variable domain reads GAGVSQTPSNKVTEKGKYVELRCDPISGHTALYWYRQSLGQGPEFLIYFQGTGAADDSGLPNDRFFAVRPEGSVSTLKIQRTERGDSAVYLCASSLTSFGEQFFGPGTRLTVL.

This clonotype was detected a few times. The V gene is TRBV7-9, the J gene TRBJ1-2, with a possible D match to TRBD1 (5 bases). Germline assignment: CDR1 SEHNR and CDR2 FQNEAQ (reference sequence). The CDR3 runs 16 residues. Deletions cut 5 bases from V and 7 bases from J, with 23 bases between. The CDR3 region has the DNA TGTGCCAGCAGCCGACTCCAGGGCAGTACTCCCGGTGGCTACACCTTC. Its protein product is CASSRLQGSTPGGYTF.

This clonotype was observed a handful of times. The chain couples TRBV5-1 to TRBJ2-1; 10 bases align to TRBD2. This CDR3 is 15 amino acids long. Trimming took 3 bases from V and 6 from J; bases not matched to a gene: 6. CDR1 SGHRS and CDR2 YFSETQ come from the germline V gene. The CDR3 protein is CASSSSGRGVNEQFF. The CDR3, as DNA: TGCGCCAGCAGCTCTAGCGGGAGAGGAGTCAATGAGCAGTTCTTC. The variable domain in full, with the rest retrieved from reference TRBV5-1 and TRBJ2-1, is KAGVTQTPRYLIKTRGQQVTLSCSPISGHRSVSWYQQTPGQGLQFLFEYFSETQRNKGNFPGRFSGRQFSNSRSEMNVSTLELGDSALYLCASSSSGRGVNEQFFGPGTRLTVL.

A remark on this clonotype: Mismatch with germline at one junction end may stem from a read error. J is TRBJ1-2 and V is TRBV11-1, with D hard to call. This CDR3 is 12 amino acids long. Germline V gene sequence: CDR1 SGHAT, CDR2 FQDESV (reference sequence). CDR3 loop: CASSRPLDGYTF. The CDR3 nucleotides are TGCGCCAGCAGCCGCCCCCTAGATGGCTACACCTTC.